These 30 T cell receptor beta chains were sequenced from one sample in a study of cytomegalovirus exposure and HLA in healthy donors. In the PCR, 60 Vbeta and 13 Jbeta primers were used. The repertoire was sequenced with immunoSEQ multiplex PCR; TCRdb's copy has only in-frame clones and lacks some. The sample lists around 180,000 clones, around nine tenths occurring once. Material: PBMCs. The receptors originated from a woman aged 18-35 years in good health and CMV-seronegative.

The chain couples TRBV19 to TRBJ2-3, with TRBD1 identical over 8 bases. V was clipped by 5 bases and J by 6 bases; unmatched bases: 16. The CDR3 is 17 amino acids. Germline lookup yields CDR1 LNHDA and CDR2 SQIVND (reference sequence). CDR3 in DNA: TGTGCCAGTAGTCCACTTGGGACAGGAGGGTTCGGGGATACGCAGTATTTT. Protein product: CASSPLGTGGFGDTQYF.

The chain couples TRBV6-5 to TRBJ1-5, with 8 bases identical to TRBD1. Germline V gives CDR1 MNHEY, CDR2 SVGAGI. The CDR3 loop spans 13 amino acids. With 6 bases clipped from V and 3 bases from J, the junction kept 1 base outside the gene matches. The DNA of the CDR3 is TGTGCCAGCAGGGGACAGGACAATCAGCCCCAGCATTTT. Protein sequence: CASRGQDNQPQHF.

This chain uses TRBV5-1 with TRBJ2-7; the D gene is possibly TRBD1 (6 bases). This CDR3 has 14 residues. The V and J ends lost 4 bases and 2 bases respectively, with 13 bases between them. Germline lookup yields CDR1 SGHRS and CDR2 YFSETQ. The CDR3 reads CASSRNRDAYEQYF. Here the CDR3 DNA reads TGCGCCAGCAGCAGAAACAGGGACGCCTACGAGCAGTACTTC.

The chain joins TRBV27 to TRBJ2-7, with D perhaps TRBD2 (5 bases). Germline values: CDR1 MNHEY, CDR2 SMNVEV (reference sequence). V was trimmed by 3 bases and J by 5 bases, leaving 8 bases between them. The CDR3 is 12 residues long. The CDR3 DNA sequence: TGTGCCAGCAGTTTTACGGGAAACGAGCAGTACTTC. Protein product: CASSFTGNEQYF.

The rearrangement joins TRBV18 to TRBJ2-7; 10 bases are a match to TRBD1. Germline CDR1 reads KGHSH; CDR2 reads LQKENI. The trim removed 3 bases at V and 3 bases at J, leaving 2 bases unmatched. The CDR3 length is 14 residues. This CDR3 reads CASSPGQGLYEQYF. CDR3 nucleotides: TGTGCCAGCTCACCGGGACAGGGGCTCTACGAGCAGTACTTC.

The chain recombines TRBV5-4 with TRBJ1-2; D perhaps matches TRBD1 (6 bases). This CDR3 is built from 13 residues. V was cut by 0 bases and J by 6 bases, with 9 bases left in between. The germline V gene has CDR1 SGHNT and CDR2 YYREEE (reference sequence). The CDR3 here is CASSLGQENGYTF. CDR3 DNA sequence: TGTGCCAGCAGCTTGGGACAGGAGAATGGCTACACCTTC. Drawing the rest from reference TRBV5-4 and TRBJ1-2, the complete variable domain is ETGVTQSPTHLIKTRGQQVTLRCSSQSGHNTVSWYQQALGQGPQFIFQYYREEENGRGNFPPRFSGLQFPNYSSELNVNALELDDSALYLCASSLGQENGYTFGSGTRLTVV.

This clone was seen a handful of times. The J gene is TRBJ1-1, the V gene TRBV10-3; TRBD1 is a possible D gene (6 bases). In germline, CDR1 is ENHRY, CDR2 SYGVKD. This CDR3 comprises 11 residues. Trimming removed 11 bases at V and 4 bases at J, with 11 bases between. The DNA for the CDR3 is TGTGCCGCCCGGGACACCACTGAAGCTTTCTTT. Its translation: CAARDTTEAFF.

The CDR3 coding sequence is TGTGCCAGCTCTAGCCAGGGGTATGGCTACACCTTC. Translation: CASSSQGYGYTF. The rearrangement uses TRBV18 and TRBJ1-2; D is possibly TRBD1 (6 bases). This CDR3 is built from 12 residues. V was cut by 6 bases and J by 5 bases, with 10 bases left in between. The germline gives CDR1 KGHSH, CDR2 LQKENI.

The chain uses TRBV28 and TRBJ2-5, with TRBD1 identical over 9 bases. The CDR3 spans 15 residues. Germline CDR1 and CDR2: MDHEN and SYDVKM. J lost 0 bases, V lost 6 bases, and 5 bases had no gene match. In nucleotides, the CDR3 is TGTGCCAGCAGCTACAGGGGGCCGTACCAAGAGACCCAGTACTTC. Translation: CASSYRGPYQETQYF.

This rearrangement joins TRBV7-9 to TRBJ2-5; D may be TRBD2 (5 bases). CDR3 length equals 13 residues. V lost 4 bases and J lost 0, with 6 bases in between. The germline CDR1 and CDR2 sequences are SEHNR and FQNEAQ (reference sequence). The DNA of the CDR3 is TGTGCCAGCAGCTCGGGGTACCAAGAGACCCAGTACTTC. Residues: CASSSGYQETQYF.

The chain uses TRBV9 and TRBJ1-4, with D possibly being TRBD1 (5 bases). Germline loops: CDR1 SGDLS, CDR2 YYNGEE. CDR3 length: 14 residues. The ends were cut back, 4 bases at V and 3 bases at J, with 10 bases in the middle. CDR3 amino acids: CASSPWGANEKLFF. CDR3 DNA: TGTGCCAGCAGCCCTTGGGGGGCTAATGAAAAACTGTTTTTT. Full variable domain (missing parts from reference TRBV9 and TRBJ1-4): DSGVTQTPKHLITATGQRVTLRCSPRSGDLSVYWYQQSLDQGLQFLIQYYNGEERAKGNILERFSAQQFPDLHSELNLSSLELGDSALYFCASSPWGANEKLFFGSGTQLSVL.

This rearrangement joins TRBV6-5 to TRBJ1-2, with D hard to call. This CDR3 has 13 residues. The germline CDR1 and CDR2 sequences are MNHEY and SVGAGI. V lost 5 bases to trimming and J lost 5 bases, with 12 bases between them. The CDR3 sequence is CASSEGPEYGYTF. DNA for the CDR3: TGTGCCAGCAGTGAAGGTCCGGAGTATGGCTACACCTTC.

The rearrangement uses TRBV6-5 and TRBJ2-1, with 10 bases matching TRBD2. CDR1 and CDR2 (germline): MNHEY, SVGAGI. J gave up 5 bases and V 8 bases, and 6 bases lay outside the gene matches. The CDR3 is 14 amino acids. CDR3 coding DNA: TGTGCCAGCTCCCGACTAGCGGGCCACAATGAGCAGTTCTTC. It translates to CASSRLAGHNEQFF.

The chain couples TRBV19 to TRBJ1-2; 9 positions match TRBD1. The CDR3 runs to 15 residues. V was pared by 4 bases and J by 2 bases, with 5 bases of the junction left unmatched. Looked up from germline, CDR1 is LNHDA and CDR2 is SQIVND (reference sequence). Here the CDR3 reads CASSRGQGSNYGYTF. Here the CDR3 DNA reads TGTGCCAGTAGTAGGGGACAGGGATCGAACTATGGCTACACCTTC.

This rearrangement joins TRBV28 to TRBJ1-1, with D maybe TRBD1 (6 bases). Germline assignment: CDR1 MDHEN and CDR2 SYDVKM. This CDR3 has 13 amino acids. V lost 7 bases, J lost 3 bases, and 12 bases lay in between. Here the CDR3 reads CASNRVRDTEAFF. The CDR3 region has the DNA TGTGCCAGCAACAGGGTTAGGGACACTGAAGCTTTCTTT.

Only one count was recorded for this clone. This chain uses TRBV11-2 with TRBJ1-5; D call uncertain. CDR1 is SGHAT, CDR2 FQNNGV, per germline. The CDR3 totals 15 residues. Trimming left V 1 base short and J 6 bases short, with 13 bases between. The CDR3 DNA reads TGTGCCAGCAGCTTAGCGGGCTTCAGCGGTCAGCCCCAGCATTTT. Translated, it gives CASSLAGFSGQPQHF.

The rearrangement joins TRBV5-6 to TRBJ1-2, with TRBD1 as a possible D gene (5 bases). The CDR3 runs 14 residues. V lost 6 bases and J 8 bases, leaving 20 bases between the germline ends. The germline V gene encodes CDR1 SGHDT and CDR2 YYEEEE. As DNA, the CDR3 is TGTGCCAGCACCCCCCGGGGGGTAGCGGGCGGCTACACCTTC. It is translated as CASTPRGVAGGYTF.

V usage is TRBV7-2 and J usage is TRBJ2-1; 7 bases align to TRBD2. Germline V gives CDR1 SGHTA, CDR2 FQGNSA. The junction had 5 bases not matched to a gene; V was cut back by 0 bases and J by 3 bases. The CDR3 consists of 16 residues. The DNA of the CDR3 is TGTGCCAGCAGCTTAGCGGCCGGGGGGTTCTACAATGAGCAGTTCTTC. Protein: CASSLAAGGFYNEQFF.

J is TRBJ2-5 and V is TRBV5-6; D may be TRBD2 (6 bases). The J call may be incorrect, as the DNA end agrees better with TRBJ2-7. Germline V gives CDR1 SGHDT, CDR2 YYEEEE. The CDR3 contains 15 residues. The DNA for the CDR3 is TGTGCCAGCAGCCCCGGGGGTCAGGGAGTGGACGAGCAGTACTTC. Translated: CASSPGGQGVDEQYF.

This chain joins TRBV28 and TRBJ2-1, with 11 bases that match TRBD1. Germline-derived CDR1 and CDR2 are MDHEN and SYDVKM. The CDR3 totals 13 residues. The V segment lost 10 bases and the J segment 8 bases; nucleotides outside the gene matches: 7. CDR3 nucleotide sequence: TGTGCCACCCGGGACAGGGGGTGGCATGAGCAGTTCTTC. Its protein product is CATRDRGWHEQFF.

The rearrangement uses TRBV7-9 and TRBJ2-1, with 11 bases identical to TRBD2. CDR3 length equals 18 residues. The J segment lost 4 bases and the V segment lost 4 bases, leaving 12 bases of the junction unmatched. Germline loops: CDR1 SEHNR, CDR2 FQNEAQ (reference sequence). Here the CDR3 DNA reads TGTGCCAGCAGCTCTTTCTTACGAACTAGCGGGAGTTACAATGAGCAGTTCTTC. Protein: CASSSFLRTSGSYNEQFF.

The chain links TRBV19 to TRBJ1-3; D not certain. V gave up 7 bases and J gave up 4 bases, with 14 bases separating them. There are 14 residues in the CDR3. Germline V gene sequence: CDR1 LNHDA, CDR2 SQIVND (reference sequence). The CDR3: CASTSHVAGNTIYF. For the CDR3, the DNA is TGTGCCAGTACATCCCATGTTGCGGGAAACACCATATATTTT.

V gene TRBV30 combines with J gene TRBJ1-1, with 7 bases identical to TRBD1. CDR3 size: 13 residues. CDR1 is GTSNPN and CDR2 is SVGIG in the germline V gene (reference sequence). V lost 2 bases, J lost 3 bases, and 3 bases stayed unmatched. CDR3 bases: TGTGCCTGGAGTCGACAGGGCCACACTGAAGCTTTCTTT. This codes for CAWSRQGHTEAFF. The variable domain in full, completed from reference TRBV30 and TRBJ1-1, reads SQTIHQWPATLVQPVGSPLSLECTVEGTSNPNLYWYRQAAGRGLQLLFYSVGIGQISSEVPQNLSASRPQDRQFILSSKKLLLSDSGFYLCAWSRQGHTEAFFGQGTRLTVV.

This sequence joins TRBV7-2 and TRBJ1-5; 11 bases agree with TRBD1. The CDR3 contains 16 residues. The germline V gene has CDR1 SGHTA and CDR2 FQGNSA. V was clipped by 1 base and J by 5 bases; unmatched bases: 4. The CDR3 is CASSLEGQGGYQPQHF. Here the CDR3 DNA reads TGTGCCAGCAGCTTAGAGGGACAGGGGGGGTATCAGCCCCAGCATTTT. The variable domain in full, with the rest retrieved from reference TRBV7-2 and TRBJ1-5, is GAGVSQSPSNKVTEKGKDVELRCDPISGHTALYWYRQSLGQGLEFLIYFQGNSAPDKSGLPSDRFSAERTGGSVSTLTIQRTQQEDSAVYLCASSLEGQGGYQPQHFGDGTRLSIL.

The chain couples TRBV28 to TRBJ1-2; weak D call: TRBD1 (5 bases). V lost 5 bases, J lost 6 bases, and 25 bases lay in between. The CDR3 covers 17 residues. Looked up from germline, CDR1 is MDHEN and CDR2 is SYDVKM. The CDR3 DNA reads TGTGCCAGCAGTCGATATGACGCGGGACGATACGACGATGGCTACACCTTC. Its protein product is CASSRYDAGRYDDGYTF.

The genes are TRBV30 and TRBJ2-7, with a tentative D call TRBD2 (5 bases). Germline CDR1 GTSNPN, CDR2 SVGIG (reference sequence). The ends were cut back, 5 bases at V and 3 bases at J, with 5 bases in the middle. This CDR3 region has 10 residues. CDR3 nucleotides: TGTGCCTGGGGACTCTACGAGCAGTACTTC. Protein product: CAWGLYEQYF.

This chain connects TRBV7-2 to TRBJ1-5; a possible D gene is TRBD1 (5 bases). Trimming removed 3 bases from V and 4 bases from J, with 7 bases in between. The CDR3 runs to 13 residues. Germline V lookup: CDR1 SGHTA, CDR2 FQGNSA. In DNA form, the CDR3 reads TGTGCCAGCAGCTTGACAGTTAATCAGCCCCAGCATTTT. Its protein is CASSLTVNQPQHF.

The rearrangement uses TRBV7-9 and TRBJ2-1; perhaps TRBD1 as D (5 bases). The CDR3 sequence is 15 residues long. Germline V CDR1 and CDR2: SEHNR, FQNEAQ (reference sequence). V was shortened by 5 bases and J by 0 bases, with 11 bases between the two germline ends. CDR3 sequence: CASSHRSSSYNEQFF. The CDR3 DNA sequence: TGTGCCAGCAGCCACAGGTCAAGCTCCTACAATGAGCAGTTCTTC.

This chain joins TRBV11-3 and TRBJ2-7; D may be TRBD1 (6 bases). The ends were cut back, 5 bases at V and 6 bases at J, with 17 bases in the middle. CDR1 and CDR2 (germline): SGHNT, YENEEA. The CDR3 spans 14 residues. The CDR3 nucleotides are TGTGCCAGCAGCCCGCAGGGGAAGGGGACCGAGCAGTACTTC. Amino acids: CASSPQGKGTEQYF.

This rearrangement joins TRBV7-9 to TRBJ2-3; TRBD2 might be the D (6 bases). There are 15 residues in the CDR3. From germline, CDR1 is SEHNR and CDR2 FQNEAQ (reference sequence). V was cut by 8 bases and J by 2 bases, with 17 bases left in between. The CDR3: CASGRGSGNTDTQYF. CDR3 DNA sequence: TGTGCCAGCGGCCGGGGGTCGGGGAACACAGATACGCAGTATTTT.